Below, 30 T cell receptor beta chains from the same sample are listed, as sequenced in a study of response to subunit inactivated influenza vaccine. TCRdb recomputed calls from the RT-PCR reads with MiXCR, one row per CDR3 protein. The profile shows about 650,000 distinct CDR3 sequences, 14% of them singletons. The sample in question was PBMCs from blood, obtained approximately 15 days before vaccination. The receptors were gathered from a man in his fifties who received an inactivated influenza vaccine.

This clonotype was seen only a few times. The V call is TRBV25-1, the J call TRBJ2-7; TRBD1 agrees at 9 bases. This CDR3 has 13 amino acids. In germline, CDR1 is MGHDK, CDR2 SYGVNS. Trimming cost V 8 bases and J 3 bases; bases outside gene matches: 5. The CDR3 loop is CASRDRVDYEQYF. CDR3 bases: TGTGCCAGCCGGGACAGGGTTGACTACGAGCAGTACTTC.

This clonotype was observed a handful of times. The CDR3 region is CASSIAGGTDYEQYF. The DNA for the CDR3 is TGCGCCAGCAGCATCGCAGGGGGGACAGACTACGAGCAGTACTTC. This chain uses TRBV5-1 with TRBJ2-7; D is possibly TRBD1 (7 bases). The germline V and J ends were trimmed by 4 bases and 3 bases, with 17 bases remaining between them. The CDR3 contains 15 residues. Germline V gene data show CDR1 as SGHRS and CDR2 as YFSETQ.

This chain joins TRBV7-8 and TRBJ2-7; the D gene could be TRBD1 or TRBD2 (5 bases each). This CDR3 is 13 amino acids long. The ends were cut back, 5 bases at V and 6 bases at J, with 14 bases in the middle. Germline V gives CDR1 SGHVS, CDR2 FQNEAQ. CDR3 sequence reads: CASSIVGTSEQYF. The CDR3 DNA reads TGTGCCAGCAGCATAGTCGGGACGAGCGAGCAGTACTTC.

This clonotype was observed at least ten times. CDR3 in DNA: TGTGCCTCCCGGGCGGATACAGATACGCAGTATTTT. Amino acid sequence: CASRADTDTQYF. This sequence joins TRBV15 and TRBJ2-3; D is unclear. This CDR3 has 12 amino acids. Trimming stripped 11 bases from V and 3 bases from J, with 12 bases between. Germline V lookup: CDR1 LNHNV, CDR2 YYDKDF (reference sequence).

V gene TRBV3-1 combines with J gene TRBJ2-7; 9 bases line up with TRBD2. Germline assignment: CDR1 LGHDT and CDR2 YNNKEL (reference sequence). Trimming at V came to 0 bases and at J to 3 bases, leaving 12 bases not matched to a gene. This CDR3 spans 18 amino acids. CDR3 coding DNA: TGTGCCAGCAGCCAAGAGGTGGCGAGTAGCGGGGGCCACTACGAGCAGTACTTC. It yields the protein CASSQEVASSGGHYEQYF.

The sample holds a few counts of this clonotype. The chain recombines TRBV30 with TRBJ1-6; D might be TRBD1 (5 bases). The CDR3 loop spans 15 amino acids. V was trimmed by 0 bases and J by 7 bases, leaving 13 bases between them. CDR1 and CDR2 (germline): GTSNPN, SVGIG (reference sequence). The CDR3 loop is CAWSVVGTVNSPLHF. For the CDR3, the DNA is TGTGCCTGGAGTGTGGTCGGGACGGTAAATTCACCCCTCCACTTT. Drawing the rest from reference TRBV30 and TRBJ1-6, the complete variable domain is SQTIHQWPATLVQPVGSPLSLECTVEGTSNPNLYWYRQAAGRGLQLLFYSVGIGQISSEVPQNLSASRPQDRQFILSSKKLLLSDSGFYLCAWSVVGTVNSPLHFGNGTRLTVT.

The sample holds a few counts of this clonotype. An end of the junction does not agree with germline; a read error may underlie this. DNA of the CDR3: TGTGACAGCAGTATCGGGACACCCACCGAGCAGTACTTC. It encodes CDSSIGTPTEQYF. The J gene is TRBJ2-7, the V gene TRBV12-3 or TRBV12-4; D possibly corresponds to TRBD1 (6 bases). The CDR3 spans 13 residues.

This clonotype showed up just a few times. The CDR3 DNA is TGCAGCGTCTCCCCCGACAGGGGGCTGAACTATGGCTACACCTTC. This sequence encodes CSVSPDRGLNYGYTF. The V call is TRBV29-1, the J call TRBJ1-2; 10 bases align to TRBD1. Unmatched junction bases numbered 9, after V lost 6 bases and J lost 2 bases. The CDR3 is made up of 15 amino acids. CDR1 is SQVTM and CDR2 is ANQGSEA in the germline V gene.

The table lists this clonotype with a few counts. The chain has TRBV20-1 and TRBJ2-1; no clear D gene. V shed 3 bases and J shed 3 bases, with 12 bases lying between them. The CDR3 covers 14 residues. Per the germline V gene, CDR1 is DFQATT and CDR2 is SNEGSKA (reference sequence). CDR3 amino acids: CSASKAAVYNEQFF. CDR3 DNA: TGCAGTGCTAGTAAGGCGGCGGTCTACAATGAGCAGTTCTTC.

This chain uses TRBV3-1 with TRBJ2-7; tentatively, D is TRBD1 (6 bases). Germline-derived CDR1 and CDR2 are LGHDT and YNNKEL (reference sequence). V gave up 1 base and J gave up 2 bases, with 12 bases separating them. The CDR3 is 15 amino acids. CDR3 protein: CASSQVSGVTYEQYF. The CDR3 DNA reads TGTGCCAGCAGCCAAGTATCAGGGGTTACCTACGAGCAGTACTTC.

This clonotype was counted a few times. The CDR3 DNA reads as TGTGCCAGGATATGTCCAGTGACCGTATGCGAGCAGTACTTC. It translates to CARICPVTVCEQYF. The chain uses TRBV7-2 and TRBJ2-7; D ambiguous. Deletions cut 9 bases from V and 6 bases from J, with 21 bases between. This CDR3 spans 14 amino acids. CDR1 and CDR2 (germline): SGHTA, FQGNSA.

The chain employs TRBV28 and TRBJ2-3; D call uncertain. Trimming cost V 1 base and J 7 bases, with 9 bases left between them. Per the germline V gene, CDR1 is MDHEN and CDR2 is SYDVKM. The CDR3 is 13 residues long. The CDR3 loop reads CASSLLPEHTQYF. CDR3 in DNA: TGTGCCAGCAGTTTATTGCCCGAGCATACGCAGTATTTT.

In its sample, this clonotype was seen a few times. The genes are TRBV29-1 and TRBJ2-1, with D possibly being TRBD1 or TRBD2 (5 bases each). CDR3 length: 12 residues. V was cut by 3 bases and J by 12 bases, with 15 bases left in between. Germline lookup yields CDR1 SQVTM and CDR2 ANQGSEA. This chain's CDR3 is CSVDGRDQRQFF. CDR3 nucleotides: TGCAGCGTTGATGGCCGGGACCAGAGGCAGTTCTTC.

In its sample, this clonotype was seen once. J is TRBJ2-1 and V is TRBV5-6; unclear D gene. The V gene lost 2 bases and the J gene lost 5 bases, with 5 bases spanning the gap. The CDR3 is 12 amino acids. The germline gives CDR1 SGHDT, CDR2 YYEEEE. CDR3 amino acids: CASSFKDNEQFF. In DNA form, the CDR3 reads TGTGCCAGCAGCTTCAAAGACAATGAGCAGTTCTTC.

This rearrangement joins TRBV20-1 to TRBJ2-5; D is possibly TRBD1 (5 bases). The CDR3 spans 13 residues. Trimming removed 3 bases at V and 5 bases at J, with 13 bases between. The germline V gene has CDR1 DFQATT and CDR2 SNEGSKA (reference sequence). The CDR3 protein is CSASIGGHETQYF. DNA for the CDR3: TGCAGTGCTAGTATCGGCGGACACGAGACCCAGTACTTC.

Concerning this clonotype itself: Mismatch with germline at one junction end may stem from a read error. J is TRBJ2-2 and V is TRBV7-2; D is unclear. The germline V gene encodes CDR1 SGHTA and CDR2 FQGNSA. The CDR3 runs 14 residues. The CDR3: CASRITQNTRELFF. The CDR3 region has the DNA TGTGCCAGCAGGATTACGCAGAACACCAGGGAGCTGTTTTTT.

This clonotype was observed a few times. This chain uses TRBV12-3 or TRBV12-4 with TRBJ2-3; TRBD1 agrees at 9 bases. This CDR3 spans 17 amino acids. The ends lost 6 bases at V and 8 bases at J; junction bases unmatched: 18. For the CDR3, the DNA is TGTGCCAGCAGCTCCCTGGGACAGGGCTCGTTACTGGGTACGCAGTATTTT. Translating gives CASSSLGQGSLLGTQYF.

This clonotype was detected a few times. The chain has TRBV14 and TRBJ2-6; a possible D gene is TRBD1 (5 bases). CDR1 and CDR2 (germline): SGHDN, FVKESK. There are 17 residues in the CDR3. Trimming stripped 3 bases from V and 1 base from J, with 13 bases between. CDR3 coding DNA: TGTGCCAGCAGCCACCAGGGCCCCCTATCTGGGGCCAACGTCCTGACTTTC. This encodes CASSHQGPLSGANVLTF. Looking up the rest from reference TRBV14 and TRBJ2-6 gives the full variable domain: EAGVTQFPSHSVIEKGQTVTLRCDPISGHDNLYWYRRVMGKEIKFLLHFVKESKQDESGMPNNRFLAERTGGTYSTLKVQPAELEDSGVYFCASSHQGPLSGANVLTFGAGSRLTVL.

This clonotype was counted a few times. The genes are TRBV15 and TRBJ1-6; D remains unclear. The CDR3 is 15 residues long. Trimming took off 0 bases at V and 10 bases at J, with 13 bases between the two ends. Germline CDR1 LNHNV, CDR2 YYDKDF (reference sequence). In nucleotides, the CDR3 is TGTGCCACCAGCAGAGATCGATCGATCGGCTCACCCCTCCACTTT. This codes for CATSRDRSIGSPLHF.

Only a few counts were recorded for this clonotype. The gene calls are TRBV3-1 and TRBJ2-7; no definite D call. This CDR3 has 15 amino acids. Trimming left V 2 bases short and J 2 bases short, with 13 bases between. CDR1 LGHDT and CDR2 YNNKEL come from the germline V gene (reference sequence). The CDR3 region has the DNA TGTGCCAGCAGCCAAAACGGGTTAGTCCCCTACGAGCAGTACTTC. Amino acids: CASSQNGLVPYEQYF.

This clonotype came up a few times. This chain links TRBV5-1 with TRBJ2-5; no reliable D call. Trimming removed 1 base at V and 0 bases at J, with 7 bases between. Looked up from germline, CDR1 is SGHRS and CDR2 is YFSETQ. The CDR3 runs to 14 residues. The CDR3 here is CASSLNGNQETQYF. DNA of the CDR3: TGCGCCAGCAGCTTGAACGGAAACCAAGAGACCCAGTACTTC.

CDR3 in amino acids: CASSFSPQGEQYF. In nucleotides, the CDR3 is TGTGCCAGCAGTTTCTCCCCCCAGGGAGAGCAGTACTTC. The V and J genes are TRBV12-3 or TRBV12-4 and TRBJ2-7; D is possibly TRBD1 (5 bases). CDR3 length: 13 amino acids. V lost 3 bases, J lost 7 bases, and 13 bases lay in between.

This clonotype was observed at least ten times. The chain uses TRBV6-2 or TRBV6-3 and TRBJ2-2; tentative D call: TRBD2 (6 bases). Germline V gene data show CDR1 as MNHEY and CDR2 as SVGEGT. The V end lost 0 bases, the J end lost 4 bases, and 9 bases lay between the germline ends. The CDR3 is made up of 15 amino acids. Here the CDR3 reads CASSYSRTITGELFF. The CDR3 DNA follows: TGTGCCAGCAGTTACTCTAGGACTATCACCGGGGAGCTGTTTTTT.

This clonotype was counted a few times. The chain employs TRBV18 and TRBJ1-3; a weak D match, TRBD1 (5 bases). Germline CDR1 KGHSH, CDR2 LQKENI. CDR3 size: 14 residues. Trimming took off 1 base at V and 2 bases at J, with 6 bases between the two ends. In DNA, the CDR3 is TGTGCCAGCTCACCACAGGGGCCTGGAAACACCATATATTTT. It encodes CASSPQGPGNTIYF.

The chain has TRBV28 and TRBJ1-5; 10 nucleotides match TRBD1. CDR3 length: 14 amino acids. Germline V gives CDR1 MDHEN, CDR2 SYDVKM. V dropped 5 bases and J dropped 6; count of bases not matched to a gene: 4. In DNA, the CDR3 is TGTGCCAGCAGTACGGGACAGGGGTTTCAGCCCCAGCATTTT. Its translation: CASSTGQGFQPQHF.

The chain recombines TRBV5-1 with TRBJ2-4, with D possibly being TRBD2 (6 bases). Germline CDR1 reads SGHRS; CDR2 reads YFSETQ. CDR3 length equals 16 residues. V shed 2 bases and J shed 1 base, with 13 bases lying between them. Written as DNA, the CDR3 is TGCGCCAGCAGCTTCGAAGGAGGGGTGGCCAAAAACATTCAGTACTTC. It yields the protein CASSFEGGVAKNIQYF.

The chain couples TRBV16 to TRBJ1-3; D not resolved. Trimming left V 5 bases short and J 0 bases short, with 5 bases between. The CDR3 contains 13 residues. Per germline, CDR1 KGHSY and CDR2 FQNENV. CDR3 loop: CASSEASGNTIYF. DNA for the CDR3: TGTGCCAGCAGCGAGGCCTCTGGAAACACCATATATTTT.

The rearrangement uses TRBV25-1 and TRBJ1-2; D perhaps matches TRBD1 (6 bases). The V end was cut by 5 bases, the J end by 6 bases, with 16 bases between. Germline V lookup: CDR1 MGHDK, CDR2 SYGVNS. The CDR3 sequence is 14 residues long. The CDR3 sequence is CASSRRGAEHGYTF. Written as DNA, the CDR3 is TGTGCCAGCAGTCGGAGGGGGGCAGAGCATGGCTACACCTTC.

Notes on this clonotype: Here the CDR3 omits its conserved ending phenylalanine or tryptophan, so a read error is the likely source. The V call is TRBV7-2, the J call TRBJ2-3, with D unclear. Looked up from germline, CDR1 is SGHTA and CDR2 is FQGNSA. The length of the CDR3 is 13 residues. The ends were cut back, 5 bases at V and 5 bases at J, with 11 bases in the middle. The CDR3 DNA sequence: TGTGCCAGCAGCCAGCCTCTGATAGATACGCAGTATCTT. The encoded protein is CASSQPLIDTQYL.

This clonotype was detected ten times or more. The J gene is TRBJ2-3, the V gene TRBV29-1, with unresolved D. Per germline, CDR1 SQVTM and CDR2 ANQGSEA. The CDR3 totals 12 residues. V dropped 8 bases and J dropped 1 base, with 10 bases sitting between them. This chain's CDR3 is CSITGGTDTQYF. In DNA form, the CDR3 reads TGCAGCATTACCGGTGGCACAGATACGCAGTATTTT.